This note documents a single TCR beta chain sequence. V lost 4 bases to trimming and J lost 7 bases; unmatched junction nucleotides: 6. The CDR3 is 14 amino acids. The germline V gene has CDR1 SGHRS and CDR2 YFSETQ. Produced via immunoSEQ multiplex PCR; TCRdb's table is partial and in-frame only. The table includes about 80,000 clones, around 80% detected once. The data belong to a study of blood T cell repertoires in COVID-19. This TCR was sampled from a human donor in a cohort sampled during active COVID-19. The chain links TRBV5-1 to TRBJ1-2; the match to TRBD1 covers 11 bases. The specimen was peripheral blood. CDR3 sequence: CASSLDRGRGGYTF. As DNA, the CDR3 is TGCGCCAGCAGCCTGGACAGGGGGCGAGGTGGCTACACCTTC.